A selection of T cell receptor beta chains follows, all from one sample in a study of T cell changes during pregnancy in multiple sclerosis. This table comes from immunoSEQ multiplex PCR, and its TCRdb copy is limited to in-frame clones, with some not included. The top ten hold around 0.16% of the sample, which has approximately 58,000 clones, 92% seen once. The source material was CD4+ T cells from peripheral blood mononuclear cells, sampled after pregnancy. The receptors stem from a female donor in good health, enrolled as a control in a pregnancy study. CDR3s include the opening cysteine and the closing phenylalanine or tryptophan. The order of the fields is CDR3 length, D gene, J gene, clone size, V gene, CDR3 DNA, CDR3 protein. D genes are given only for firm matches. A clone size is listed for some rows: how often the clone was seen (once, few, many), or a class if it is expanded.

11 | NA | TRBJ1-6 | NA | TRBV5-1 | TGCGCCAGCAGCTTGGGAGGAACCCTCCACTTT | CASSLGGTLHF
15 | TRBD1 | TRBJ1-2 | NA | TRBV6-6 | TGTGCCACCTCCTCCGGGAGGGGGCCGTATAATGGCTACACCTTC | CATSSGRGPYNGYTF
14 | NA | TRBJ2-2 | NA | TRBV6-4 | TGTGCCAGCAGTGGCATCGGGGGAGCCGGGGAGCTGTTTTTT | CASSGIGGAGELFF
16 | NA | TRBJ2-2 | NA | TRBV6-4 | TGTGCCAGCAGTGACTCGCAGGCGTCAGGGTCCGGGGAGCTGTTTTTT | CASSDSQASGSGELFF
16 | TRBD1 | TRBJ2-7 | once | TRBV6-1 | TGTGCCAGCAGTGAAGGACCGGGACAGGGGGCGTGGGAGCAGTACTTC | CASSEGPGQGAWEQYF
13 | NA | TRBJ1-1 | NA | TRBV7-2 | TGTGCCAGCAGCTCCGGGGTTGGATTTGAAGCTTTCTTT | CASSSGVGFEAFF
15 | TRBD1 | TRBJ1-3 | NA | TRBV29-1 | TGCAGCGTTATATTGGGGACAGGGGGTGGAAACACCATATATTTT | CSVILGTGGGNTIYF
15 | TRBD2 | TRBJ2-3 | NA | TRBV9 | TGTGCCAGCAGCCCCGGGGTAGCGGGGAAAGATACGCAGTATTTT | CASSPGVAGKDTQYF
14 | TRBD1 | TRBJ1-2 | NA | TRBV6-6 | TGTGCCAGCAGTTACGATGGGACAGCGAGGGGCTACACCTTC | CASSYDGTARGYTF
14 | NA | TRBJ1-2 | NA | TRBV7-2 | TGTGCCAGCAGCTTAGATTTAGGTCCAGGTGGCTACACCTTC | CASSLDLGPGGYTF
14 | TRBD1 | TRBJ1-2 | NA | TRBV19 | TGTGCCAGTAGTAGGGACAGGGGGGACTATGGCTACACCTTC | CASSRDRGDYGYTF
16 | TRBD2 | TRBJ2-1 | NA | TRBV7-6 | TGTGCCAGCAGCCCTCGATGGCGGGGGGACGGCAATGAGCAGTTCTTC | CASSPRWRGDGNEQFF
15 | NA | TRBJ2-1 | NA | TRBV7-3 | TGTGCCAGCAGTATTGGGGGGGGCGGGTTCAATGAGCAGTTCTTC | CASSIGGGGFNEQFF
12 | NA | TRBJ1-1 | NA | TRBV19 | TGTGCCAGCTCGGACAGGAACACTGAAGCTTTCTTT | CASSDRNTEAFF
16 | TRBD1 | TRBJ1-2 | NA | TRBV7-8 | TGTGCCAGCAGCCCAGGGCAGGGACAGGGGGGTTTTGGCTACACCTTC | CASSPGQGQGGFGYTF
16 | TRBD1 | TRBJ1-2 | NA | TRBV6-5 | TGTGCCAGCAGTTCATTCTCGAGGGGGCAGAGGTATGGCTACACCTTC | CASSSFSRGQRYGYTF
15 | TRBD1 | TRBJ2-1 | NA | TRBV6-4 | TGTGCCAGCAGCCCTGGGACAGGGATCGATAATGAGCAGTTCTTC | CASSPGTGIDNEQFF
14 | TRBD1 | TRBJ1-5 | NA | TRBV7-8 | TGTGCCAGCAGCTTCACAGGGGTCAATCAGCCCCAGCATTTT | CASSFTGVNQPQHF
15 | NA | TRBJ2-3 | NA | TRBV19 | TGTGCCAGTAGTCCTCTAGCCTCCTTCACAGATACGCAGTATTTT | CASSPLASFTDTQYF
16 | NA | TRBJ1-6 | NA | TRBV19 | TGTGCCAGTAGTATATCCGGGACACGGATCTACTCACCCCTCCACTTT | CASSISGTRIYSPLHF
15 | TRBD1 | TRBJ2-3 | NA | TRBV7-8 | TGTGCCAGCAGAGGGACAGGGGGTAGCGCAGATACGCAGTATTTT | CASRGTGGSADTQYF
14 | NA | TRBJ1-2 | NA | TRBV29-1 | TGCAGCGTTTCCCAGGGCCAATATAACTATGGCTACACCTTC | CSVSQGQYNYGYTF
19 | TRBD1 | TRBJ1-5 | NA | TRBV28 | TGTGCCAGCAGTTTTGCGCTGACAGGGGGGAGAATAAGCAATCAGCCCCAGCATTTT | CASSFALTGGRISNQPQHF
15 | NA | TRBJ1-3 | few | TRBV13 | TGTGCCAGCAGCTTAGACAGCAGCTCTGGAAACACCATATATTTT | CASSLDSSSGNTIYF
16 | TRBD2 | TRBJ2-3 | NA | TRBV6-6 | TGTGCCAGCAGTTACCGCGGCGGGGGGAGCACAGATACGCAGTATTTT | CASSYRGGGSTDTQYF
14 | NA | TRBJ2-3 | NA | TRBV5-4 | TGTGCCAGCAGCCCGGGAAAGCACACAGATACGCAGTATTTT | CASSPGKHTDTQYF
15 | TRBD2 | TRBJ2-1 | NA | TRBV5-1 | TGCGCCAGCAGCCATGGGACTAGCGGTTACAATGAGCAGTTCTTC | CASSHGTSGYNEQFF
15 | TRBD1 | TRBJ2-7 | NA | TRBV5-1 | TGCGCCAGCAGCTTGGGGCCGGGACAGACCTACGAGCAGTACTTC | CASSLGPGQTYEQYF
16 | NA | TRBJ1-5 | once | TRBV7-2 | TGTGCCAGCAGCCAGGCATCCTCCGGTTTCAATCAGCCCCAGCATTTT | CASSQASSGFNQPQHF
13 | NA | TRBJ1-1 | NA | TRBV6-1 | TGTGCCAGCAGTTCCCGGGAGGGGACTGAAGCTTTCTTT | CASSSREGTEAFF
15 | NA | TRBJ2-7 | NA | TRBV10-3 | TGTGCCATCAGTGAGGGGCAGGGGTTAGCCTACGAGCAGTACTTC | CAISEGQGLAYEQYF
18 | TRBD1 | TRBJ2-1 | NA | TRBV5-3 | TGTGCCAGAAGCCCCGGACAGGGGGCAACCGGCTCCTACAATGAGCAGTTCTTC | CARSPGQGATGSYNEQFF
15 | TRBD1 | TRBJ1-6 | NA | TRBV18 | TGTGCCAGCTCAATGACATCGGACAGGAAGGCACCCCTCCACTTT | CASSMTSDRKAPLHF
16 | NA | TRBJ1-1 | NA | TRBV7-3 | TGTGCCAGCAGCTCCACCGTACAGGGAGTCAACACTGAAGCTTTCTTT | CASSSTVQGVNTEAFF
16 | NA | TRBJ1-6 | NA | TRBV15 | TGTGCCACCAGCAGGGAAGCACAGGGTAGTGGTTCACCCCTCCACTTT | CATSREAQGSGSPLHF